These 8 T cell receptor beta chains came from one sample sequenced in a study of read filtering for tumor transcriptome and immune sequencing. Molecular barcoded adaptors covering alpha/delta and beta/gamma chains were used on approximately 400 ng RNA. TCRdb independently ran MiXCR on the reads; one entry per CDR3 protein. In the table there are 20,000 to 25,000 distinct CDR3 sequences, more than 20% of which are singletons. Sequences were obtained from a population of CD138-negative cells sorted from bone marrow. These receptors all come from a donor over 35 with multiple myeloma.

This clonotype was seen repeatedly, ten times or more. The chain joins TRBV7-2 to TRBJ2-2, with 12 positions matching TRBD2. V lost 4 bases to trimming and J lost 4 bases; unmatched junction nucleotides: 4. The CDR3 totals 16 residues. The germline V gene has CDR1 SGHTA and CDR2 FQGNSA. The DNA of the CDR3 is TGTGCCAGCAGCTCTCCTAGCGGGAGGGGCACCGGGGAGCTGTTTTTT. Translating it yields CASSSPSGRGTGELFF.

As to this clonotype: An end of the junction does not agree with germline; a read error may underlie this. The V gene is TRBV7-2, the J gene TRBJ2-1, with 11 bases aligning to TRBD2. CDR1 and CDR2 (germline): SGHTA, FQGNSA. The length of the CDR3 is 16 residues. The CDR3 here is CASSLAPLLAGGEQFF. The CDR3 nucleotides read TGTGCCAGCAGCCTAGCGCCGTTGCTAGCGGGAGGTGAGCAGTTCTTC.

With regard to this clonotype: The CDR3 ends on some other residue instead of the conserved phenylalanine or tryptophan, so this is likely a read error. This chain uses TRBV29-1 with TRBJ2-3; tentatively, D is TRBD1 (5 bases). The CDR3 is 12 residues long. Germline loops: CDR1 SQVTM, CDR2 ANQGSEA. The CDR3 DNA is TGCAGCGTTGAAGCTGGCACAGGTACGCAGTATCTT. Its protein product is CSVEAGTGTQYL.

CDR3 DNA sequence: TGTGCCAGCAGCTTGACTAGCGGGGGGGTAGATACGCAGTATTTT. It is translated as CASSLTSGGVDTQYF. The gene calls are TRBV7-8 and TRBJ2-3, with 14 bases that match TRBD2. V was pared by 3 bases and J by 5 bases, with 1 base of the junction left unmatched. The CDR3 extends over 15 amino acids. Germline CDR1 is SGHVS and CDR2 is FQNEAQ. Using reference TRBV7-8 and TRBJ2-3 for the parts outside the CDR3, the full variable domain is GAGVSQSPRYKVAKRGQDVALRCDPISGHVSLFWYQQALGQGPEFLTYFQNEAQLDKSGLPSDRFFAERPEGSVSTLKIQRTQQEDSAVYLCASSLTSGGVDTQYFGPGTRLTVL.

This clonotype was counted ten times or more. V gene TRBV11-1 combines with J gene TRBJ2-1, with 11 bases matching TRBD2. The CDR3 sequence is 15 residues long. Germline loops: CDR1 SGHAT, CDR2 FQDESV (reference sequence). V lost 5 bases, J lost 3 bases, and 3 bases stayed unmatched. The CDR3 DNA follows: TGTGCCAGCAGCCCTACTAGCGGGAGCTACAATGAGCAGTTCTTC. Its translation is CASSPTSGSYNEQFF. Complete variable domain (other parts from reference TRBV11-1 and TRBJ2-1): EAEVAQSPRYKITEKSQAVAFWCDPISGHATLYWYRQILGQGPELLVQFQDESVVDDSQLPKDRFSAERLKGVDSTLKIQPAELGDSAMYLCASSPTSGSYNEQFFGPGTRLTVL.

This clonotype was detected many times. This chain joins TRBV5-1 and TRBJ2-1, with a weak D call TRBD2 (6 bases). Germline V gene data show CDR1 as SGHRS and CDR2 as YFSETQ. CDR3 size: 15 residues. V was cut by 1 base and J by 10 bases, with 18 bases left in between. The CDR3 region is CASSLTPGGVWEQFF. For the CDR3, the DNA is TGCGCCAGCAGCTTGACTCCTGGAGGGGTTTGGGAGCAGTTCTTC.

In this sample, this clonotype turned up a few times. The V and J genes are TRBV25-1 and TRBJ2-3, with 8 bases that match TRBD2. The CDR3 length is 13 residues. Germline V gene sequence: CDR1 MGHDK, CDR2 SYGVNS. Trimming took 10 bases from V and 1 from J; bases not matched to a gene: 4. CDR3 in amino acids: CATAGVGTDTQYF. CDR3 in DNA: TGTGCCACAGCGGGAGTCGGCACAGATACGCAGTATTTT.

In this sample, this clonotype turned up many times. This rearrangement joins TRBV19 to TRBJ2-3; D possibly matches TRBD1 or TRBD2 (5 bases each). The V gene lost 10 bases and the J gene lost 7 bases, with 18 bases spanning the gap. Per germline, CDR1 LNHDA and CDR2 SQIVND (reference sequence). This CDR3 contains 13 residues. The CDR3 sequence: CATRGSRGHTQYF. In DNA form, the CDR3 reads TGTGCCACTAGGGGCTCTAGGGGACATACGCAGTATTTT.